Sequencing of this T cell receptor beta chain was carried out in a study of blood T cells in healthy people across ages. It was with a sample-barcoded 5' primer and a J-beta primer mix that a second PCR of roughly 7 to 11 cycles was run. Each cDNA molecule received a tag from a template-switch adaptor that had 12 random nucleotides. A single record per CDR3 protein comes from TCRdb applying MiXCR to the 5' RACE reads. The sample holds fewer than 900,000 distinct CDR3 sequences, roughly 41% seen once. As regards this clonotype: Its antigen remains unknown. A much bigger clone sits one base away, suggesting this may be a read error.

It was approximately 10 milliliters of peripheral blood that were drawn from each donor. Findings of the study overall: Estimated diversity across one million T cells was deemed an underestimate. While age rose, TCR beta diversity per million T cells dropped in a roughly linear way.

Sequencing was performed on blood. This sequence originates from an older woman in good health.

This CDR3 is CSAEGDRGHEQYF. The CDR3 bases are TGCAGCGCCGAGGGGGACAGGGGCCACGAGCAGTACTTC. This chain joins TRBV29-1 and TRBJ2-7; TRBD1 matches 10 bases. Trimming cost V 7 bases and J 5 bases; bases outside gene matches: 8. The CDR3 spans 13 residues. CDR1 is SQVTM, CDR2 ANQGSEA, per germline.